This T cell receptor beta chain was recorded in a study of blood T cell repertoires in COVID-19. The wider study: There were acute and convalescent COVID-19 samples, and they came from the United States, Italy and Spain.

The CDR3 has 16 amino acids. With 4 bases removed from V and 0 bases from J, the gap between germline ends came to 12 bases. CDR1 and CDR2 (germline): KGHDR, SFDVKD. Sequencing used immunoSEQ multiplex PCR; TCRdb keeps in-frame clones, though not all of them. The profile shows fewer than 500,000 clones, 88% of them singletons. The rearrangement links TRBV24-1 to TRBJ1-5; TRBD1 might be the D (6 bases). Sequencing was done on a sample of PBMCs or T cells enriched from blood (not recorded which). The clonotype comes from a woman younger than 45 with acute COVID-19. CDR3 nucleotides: TGTGCCACCAGTGAGGCGGGGGGCTCTAGCAATCAGCCCCAGCATTTT. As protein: CATSEAGGSSNQPQHF.